This T cell receptor (beta chain) was found in a study of blood T cell repertoires in COVID-19. The protocol was immunoSEQ multiplex PCR, while the TCRdb copy is restricted to in-frame clones and leaves out a portion. In the table there are 65,000 to 100,000 clones, around 88% of which are singletons. Trimming took 0 bases from V and 2 from J, leaving 14 bases between them. This CDR3 region has 15 residues. CDR1 and CDR2 from the germline V gene are GTSNPN and SVGIG (reference sequence). Material: peripheral blood. The J gene is TRBJ2-7, the V gene TRBV30, with D unresolved. The sequence was collected from a woman aged 80 or over with acute or convalescent COVID-19. CDR3 in DNA: TGTGCCTGGAGTGTATGGTTAAGCTCAACCTACGAGCAGTACTTC. Translation gives CAWSVWLSSTYEQYF.